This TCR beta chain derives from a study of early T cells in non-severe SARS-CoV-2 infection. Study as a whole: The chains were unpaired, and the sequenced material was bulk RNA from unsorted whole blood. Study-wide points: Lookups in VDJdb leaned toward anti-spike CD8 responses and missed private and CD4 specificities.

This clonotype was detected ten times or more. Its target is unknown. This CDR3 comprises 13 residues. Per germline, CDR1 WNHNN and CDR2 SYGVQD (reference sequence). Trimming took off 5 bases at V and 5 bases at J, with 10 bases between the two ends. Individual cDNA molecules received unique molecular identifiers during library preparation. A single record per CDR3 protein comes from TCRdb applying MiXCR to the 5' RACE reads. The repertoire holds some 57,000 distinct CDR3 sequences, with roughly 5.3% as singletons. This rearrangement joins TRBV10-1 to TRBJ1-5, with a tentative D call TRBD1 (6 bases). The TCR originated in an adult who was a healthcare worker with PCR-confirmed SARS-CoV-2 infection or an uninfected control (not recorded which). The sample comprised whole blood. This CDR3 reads CASSTGRDQPQHF. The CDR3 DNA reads TGCGCCAGCAGTACAGGGAGGGATCAGCCCCAGCATTTT.